Listed here are 32 T cell receptor beta chains from one sample, sequenced in a study of blood T cell repertoires in COVID-19. Using immunoSEQ multiplex PCR, the repertoire was profiled, and TCRdb retains in-frame clones only, with some absent. Of over 55,000 clones listed, 70% to 85% are singletons. The sequencing input was peripheral blood. Source of these receptors: a woman in her seventies with acute or convalescent COVID-19.

The chain joins TRBV6-1 to TRBJ2-1, with D perhaps TRBD2 (6 bases). The CDR3 extends over 15 amino acids. In germline, CDR1 is MNHNS, CDR2 SASEGT. V was clipped by 1 base and J by 1 base, with 8 bases between them. The CDR3 spells CASSEVGGSYNEQFF. The DNA of the CDR3 is TGTGCCAGCAGTGAAGTGGGGGGATCCTACAATGAGCAGTTCTTC.

The chain couples TRBV12-5 to TRBJ2-7; 10 bases fit TRBD2. The germline V gene encodes CDR1 LGHNT and CDR2 FRNRAP. V trimming: 3 bases; J trimming: 2 bases; junction bases outside the gene matches: 7. The CDR3 covers 16 residues. CDR3 region: CASGLPTSGAAYEQYF. CDR3 coding DNA: TGTGCTAGTGGTTTACCCACTAGCGGGGCTGCCTACGAGCAGTACTTC.

The chain is built from TRBV19 and TRBJ2-1; 9 bases line up with TRBD2. Germline V gene lookup returns CDR1 LNHDA and CDR2 SQIVND (reference sequence). The ends lost 7 bases at V and 6 bases at J; junction bases unmatched: 16. The CDR3 spans 17 residues. CDR3 sequence reads: CASTAARASGTGNEQFF. In DNA form, the CDR3 reads TGTGCCAGTACCGCAGCGCGGGCTAGCGGGACGGGCAATGAGCAGTTCTTC.

This clone was counted between two and nine times. The chain has TRBV7-9 and TRBJ1-3; D perhaps matches TRBD1 (6 bases). Trimming removed 1 base at V and 4 bases at J, with 14 bases between. Germline-derived CDR1 and CDR2 are SEHNR and FQNEAQ (reference sequence). The CDR3 consists of 16 residues. CDR3 loop: CASSLDAGAMGNTIYF. DNA of the CDR3: TGTGCCAGCAGCTTAGACGCAGGGGCAATGGGAAACACCATATATTTT.

The chain links TRBV27 to TRBJ2-7; 7 positions match TRBD2. V was pared by 2 bases and J by 7 bases, with 14 bases of the junction left unmatched. The CDR3 has 16 amino acids. From germline, CDR1 is MNHEY and CDR2 SMNVEV (reference sequence). The CDR3 sequence is CASSLSTGGGMGEQYF. The CDR3 DNA sequence: TGTGCCAGCAGTTTAAGTACAGGCGGGGGAATGGGGGAGCAGTACTTC.

This clone was seen once. The chain employs TRBV5-6 and TRBJ1-2; D unclear. This CDR3 is 15 amino acids long. CDR1 is SGHDT and CDR2 is YYEEEE in the germline V gene. The ends were cut back, 4 bases at V and 6 bases at J, with 19 bases in the middle. The CDR3 here is CASSTRGLTEHGYTF. The CDR3 DNA reads as TGTGCCAGCAGCACTCGGGGTCTCACCGAGCATGGCTACACCTTC.

The V and J genes are TRBV27 and TRBJ2-7; D might be TRBD1 (6 bases). Deletions cut 5 bases from V and 0 bases from J, with 11 bases between. Germline V gene sequence: CDR1 MNHEY, CDR2 SMNVEV (reference sequence). CDR3 size: 14 residues. CDR3 in amino acids: CASSLRDISYEQYF. As DNA, the CDR3 is TGTGCCAGCAGTCTTCGGGACATCTCCTACGAGCAGTACTTC.

About this clone: Additional DNA sequences in this sample encode the identical CDR3. The gene calls are TRBV18 and TRBJ1-5; no clear D gene. This CDR3 has 14 amino acids. Looked up from germline, CDR1 is KGHSH and CDR2 is LQKENI. V shed 0 bases and J shed 4 bases, with 7 bases lying between them. CDR3 residues: CASSPPGENQPQHF. The CDR3 DNA reads TGTGCCAGCTCACCACCGGGCGAAAATCAGCCCCAGCATTTT.

This clone was seen only a few times. The chain links TRBV28 to TRBJ2-1; D is undetermined. The CDR3 contains 13 residues. Looked up from germline, CDR1 is MDHEN and CDR2 is SYDVKM. V was clipped by 6 bases and J by 1 base, with 7 bases between them. The CDR3 sequence: CASRAKSYNEQFF. CDR3 nucleotides: TGTGCCAGCAGGGCCAAATCCTACAATGAGCAGTTCTTC.

The rearrangement joins TRBV9 to TRBJ2-7, with D possibly matching TRBD2 (6 bases). V gave up 4 bases and J gave up 2 bases, with 13 bases separating them. The CDR3 spans 14 residues. CDR1 and CDR2 from the germline V gene are SGDLS and YYNGEE. CDR3 coding DNA: TGTGCCAGCAGCCCCCGTGGCGGGACCTACGAGCAGTACTTC. Amino acid sequence: CASSPRGGTYEQYF.

The J gene is TRBJ2-1, the V gene TRBV4-1, with 7 bases aligning to TRBD1. Germline lookup yields CDR1 MGHRA and CDR2 YSYEKL. This CDR3 has 17 amino acids. V shed 3 bases and J 5 bases; nucleotides not matched to a gene: 13. DNA of the CDR3: TGCGCCAGCAGCCATGAGCCCCCGGGACAGACTGACAATGAGCAGTTCTTC. It is translated as CASSHEPPGQTDNEQFF.

The J gene is TRBJ2-7, the V gene TRBV7-8; D gene uncertain. This CDR3 contains 13 residues. The germline V gene encodes CDR1 SGHVS and CDR2 FQNEAQ. Deletions cut 2 bases from V and 2 bases from J, with 7 bases between. Here the CDR3 reads CASSLTVTYEQYF. The CDR3 coding sequence is TGTGCCAGCAGCTTAACAGTTACCTACGAGCAGTACTTC.

The chain has TRBV2 and TRBJ1-5, with 8 bases fitting TRBD1. The CDR3 runs to 15 residues. The germline V gene has CDR1 SNHLY and CDR2 FYNNEI. The V segment lost 7 bases and the J segment 3 bases; nucleotides outside the gene matches: 8. The CDR3 reads CASKLGTGTNQPQHF. The CDR3 nucleotides are TGTGCCAGCAAACTCGGGACAGGCACCAATCAGCCCCAGCATTTT.

The rearrangement uses TRBV19 and TRBJ1-1, with D hard to call. This CDR3 contains 14 residues. The germline V gene encodes CDR1 LNHDA and CDR2 SQIVND (reference sequence). V was cut by 5 bases and J by 1 base, with 11 bases left in between. This CDR3 reads CASSLRLANTEAFF. The CDR3 DNA reads as TGTGCCAGTAGTTTGCGACTTGCGAACACTGAAGCTTTCTTT.

The chain is built from TRBV5-6 and TRBJ2-7; D ambiguous. CDR1 SGHDT and CDR2 YYEEEE come from the germline V gene. The CDR3 is made up of 14 amino acids. Deletions cut 2 bases from V and 5 bases from J, with 14 bases between. The CDR3: CASSLEARLNEQYF. The CDR3 nucleotides are TGTGCCAGCAGCTTAGAAGCCAGGCTGAACGAGCAGTACTTC. Drawing the rest from reference TRBV5-6 and TRBJ2-7, the complete variable domain is DAGVTQSPTHLIKTRGQQVTLRCSPKSGHDTVSWYQQALGQGPQFIFQYYEEEERQRGNFPDRFSGHQFPNYSSELNVNALLLGDSALYLCASSLEARLNEQYFGPGTRLTVT.

The CDR3: CASSVDAGRNSPLHF. CDR3 in DNA: TGTGCCAGCAGCGTAGATGCAGGTCGCAATTCACCCCTCCACTTT. This chain links TRBV9 with TRBJ1-6; D gene uncertain. The V gene lost 0 bases and the J gene lost 7 bases, with 11 bases spanning the gap. This CDR3 region has 15 residues. Germline CDR1 is SGDLS and CDR2 is YYNGEE.

The chain is built from TRBV18 and TRBJ2-1, with TRBD2 matching over 10 bases. The CDR3 loop spans 15 amino acids. V gave up 0 bases and J gave up 6 bases; unmatched junction bases: 2. Germline CDR1 is KGHSH and CDR2 is LQKENI. DNA of the CDR3: TGTGCCAGCTCACCACCAGCGGGAGGGGGCAATGAGCAGTTCTTC. Encoded protein: CASSPPAGGGNEQFF.

The chain carries TRBV19 and TRBJ1-3, with a possible D match to TRBD1 (6 bases). Trimming pared 0 bases from V and 0 bases from J, leaving 18 bases between. In germline, CDR1 is LNHDA, CDR2 SQIVND (reference sequence). CDR3 length: 19 amino acids. The CDR3 reads CASSIDPRDIGLSGNTIYF. For the CDR3, the DNA is TGTGCCAGTAGTATAGACCCCCGGGACATAGGACTCTCTGGAAACACCATATATTTT.

This chain uses TRBV5-1 with TRBJ1-4, with 8 positions matching TRBD1. The length of the CDR3 is 16 residues. Germline V gene sequence: CDR1 SGHRS, CDR2 YFSETQ. The junction had 5 bases not matched to a gene; V was cut back by 3 bases and J by 1 base. The CDR3, as DNA: TGCGCCAGCAGCTCATCTACAGGGGGAACTAATGAAAAACTGTTTTTT. Translation gives CASSSSTGGTNEKLFF. The full variable domain, its missing parts supplied by reference TRBV5-1 and TRBJ1-4, is KAGVTQTPRYLIKTRGQQVTLSCSPISGHRSVSWYQQTPGQGLQFLFEYFSETQRNKGNFPGRFSGRQFSNSRSEMNVSTLELGDSALYLCASSSSTGGTNEKLFFGSGTQLSVL.

This CDR3 is CASSLTGSDQPQHF. CDR3 coding DNA: TGTGCCAGCAGCTTAACAGGGAGTGATCAGCCCCAGCATTTT. The J gene is TRBJ1-5, the V gene TRBV7-8; weak D call: TRBD1 (6 bases). V shed 2 bases and J shed 5 bases, with 10 bases lying between them. This CDR3 comprises 14 residues. Germline assignment: CDR1 SGHVS and CDR2 FQNEAQ.

This clone came up a few times. J is TRBJ1-1 and V is TRBV11-2; 8 bases align to TRBD1. J lost 8 bases, V lost 1 base, and 3 bases had no gene match. Germline loops: CDR1 SGHAT, CDR2 FQNNGV. The CDR3 sequence is 13 residues long. The chain's CDR3 is CASSLVTGAEAFF. CDR3 DNA sequence: TGTGCCAGCAGCTTAGTGACAGGGGCGGAAGCTTTCTTT. The full variable domain, with the rest looked up from reference TRBV11-2 and TRBJ1-1, is EAGVAQSPRYKIIEKRQSVAFWCNPISGHATLYWYQQILGQGPKLLIQFQNNGVVDDSQLPKDRFSAERLKGVDSTLKIQPAKLEDSAVYLCASSLVTGAEAFFGQGTRLTVV.

The chain recombines TRBV7-6 with TRBJ2-3; the D is unclear. CDR1 is SGHVS, CDR2 FNYEAQ, per germline. V was shortened by 2 bases and J by 6 bases, with 3 bases between the two germline ends. The CDR3 is made up of 11 amino acids. CDR3 region: CASSLSDTQYF. CDR3 DNA sequence: TGTGCCAGCAGCTTATCTGATACGCAGTATTTT. The complete variable domain, with remaining parts taken from reference TRBV7-6 and TRBJ2-3, reads GAGVSQSPRYKVTKRGQDVALRCDPISGHVSLYWYRQALGQGPEFLTYFNYEAQQDKSGLPNDRFSAERPEGSISTLTIQRTEQRDSAMYRCASSLSDTQYFGPGTRLTVL.

This chain links TRBV11-2 with TRBJ2-3, with D perhaps TRBD2 (5 bases). The germline V gene has CDR1 SGHAT and CDR2 FQNNGV. V dropped 6 bases and J dropped 6 bases, with 22 bases sitting between them. The CDR3 extends over 16 amino acids. In DNA, the CDR3 is TGTGCCAGCAGTTCTACTAGACGGGGAATAGTCGATACGCAGTATTTT. This gives the protein CASSSTRRGIVDTQYF.

The genes are TRBV27 and TRBJ1-6; D is perhaps TRBD1 (5 bases). The length of the CDR3 is 16 residues. The V gene lost 2 bases and the J gene lost 2 bases, with 10 bases spanning the gap. Germline V CDR1 and CDR2: MNHEY, SMNVEV (reference sequence). Here the CDR3 DNA reads TGTGCCAGCAGTTTAAGGGGAAGTGCCTATAATTCACCCCTCCACTTT. This codes for CASSLRGSAYNSPLHF.

CDR3 DNA: TGTGCCAGTAGTCCGGGACAGGGGGCGACTAGACGCAATCAGCCCCAGCATTTT. Translation gives CASSPGQGATRRNQPQHF. The chain is built from TRBV19 and TRBJ1-5; 12 nucleotides line up with TRBD1. Germline assignment: CDR1 LNHDA and CDR2 SQIVND (reference sequence). The CDR3 has 18 residues. V lost 5 bases and J lost 2; bases outside the gene matches: 10.

The chain couples TRBV10-2 to TRBJ2-1, with 8 bases identical to TRBD1. The CDR3 spans 13 residues. CDR1 is WSHSY, CDR2 SAAADI, per germline. Trimming cost V 4 bases and J 8 bases; bases outside gene matches: 4. CDR3 residues: CASSGPGGHEQFF. CDR3 coding DNA: TGCGCCAGCAGTGGGCCAGGGGGCCATGAGCAGTTCTTC.

The rearrangement links TRBV12-3 or TRBV12-4 to TRBJ1-5, with a possible D match to TRBD1 (5 bases). V was shortened by 8 bases and J by 4 bases, with 9 bases between the two germline ends. The CDR3 loop spans 12 amino acids. The CDR3 spells CASRRANQPQHF. The CDR3 DNA sequence: TGTGCCAGCCGCAGGGCTAATCAGCCCCAGCATTTT.

This rearrangement joins TRBV5-6 to TRBJ1-6; D gene ambiguous. This CDR3 is built from 14 residues. With 2 bases removed from V and 4 bases from J, the gap between germline ends came to 7 bases. The germline V gene encodes CDR1 SGHDT and CDR2 YYEEEE. CDR3 region: CASSFNSYNSPLHF. CDR3 nucleotide sequence: TGTGCCAGCAGCTTTAACAGTTATAATTCACCCCTCCACTTT.

CDR3 nucleotide sequence: TGCAGCGTTGAAGAGATTACATCAACGGCAGGGGCATCCTCCTACGAGCAGTACTTC. It translates to CSVEEITSTAGASSYEQYF. V gene TRBV29-1 combines with J gene TRBJ2-7; maybe TRBD1 (6 bases). Germline V CDR1 and CDR2: SQVTM, ANQGSEA. The CDR3 runs to 19 residues. Trimming stripped 0 bases from V and 0 bases from J, with 24 bases between.

The chain carries TRBV19 and TRBJ1-2, with 8 bases lining up with TRBD1. V dropped 7 bases and J dropped 5; count of bases not matched to a gene: 3. From germline, CDR1 is LNHDA and CDR2 SQIVND (reference sequence). The CDR3 consists of 12 residues. The CDR3 loop reads CASMDREYGYTF. CDR3 bases: TGTGCCAGTATGGACAGGGAGTATGGCTACACCTTC.

The chain employs TRBV5-4 and TRBJ2-2, with 8 bases aligning to TRBD1. CDR1 and CDR2 (germline): SGHNT, YYREEE (reference sequence). J gave up 4 bases and V 4 bases, and 6 bases lay outside the gene matches. The CDR3 length is 15 residues. The CDR3 nucleotides are TGTGCCAGCAGCCTAACAGGGGGTGGCACCGGGGAGCTGTTTTTT. Its protein product is CASSLTGGGTGELFF.

The CDR3 DNA is TGTGCCAGCAGTCCCCGATTCAGCGGTTACGAGCAGTACTTC. Residues: CASSPRFSGYEQYF. This rearrangement joins TRBV28 to TRBJ2-7; D is possibly TRBD2 (5 bases). Per the germline V gene, CDR1 is MDHEN and CDR2 is SYDVKM. The CDR3 is made up of 14 amino acids. Trimming pared 5 bases from V and 4 bases from J, leaving 15 bases between.